This is a list of T cell receptor beta chains from one sample in a study of long-term antiretroviral therapy in people with HIV. Sequencing used immunoSEQ multiplex PCR; TCRdb keeps in-frame clones, though not all of them. This repertoire shows some 31,000 clones, approximately 95% found once; its top ten account for about 8%. Here the sequenced sample was unsorted PBMCs, taken 5.3 years after starting antiretroviral therapy. Every receptor here comes from a man aged 25 to 40 with HIV. Each CDR3 is given without its conserved first and last residue.

CDR3 length: 12; J gene: TRBJ1-1; V gene: TRBV29-1; CDR3 protein: SVSPGGPETEAF
CDR3 length: 11; J gene: TRBJ1-1; V gene: TRBV10-1; CDR3 protein: ASSESWSTEAF
CDR3 length: 14; J gene: TRBJ2-7; V gene: TRBV10-3; CDR3 protein: AISVGSTGLSYEQY
CDR3 length: 12; J gene: TRBJ1-6; V gene: TRBV5-1; CDR3 protein: ASSLGDRGSPLH
CDR3 length: 14; J gene: TRBJ2-5; V gene: TRBV7-8; CDR3 protein: ASSLRRARGYETQY
CDR3 length: 14; J gene: TRBJ2-7; V gene: TRBV7-9; CDR3 protein: ASSSPHLAGGNEQY
CDR3 length: 13; J gene: TRBJ2-2; V gene: TRBV5-1; CDR3 protein: ASSLRGSGTGELF
CDR3 length: 15; J gene: TRBJ1-1; V gene: TRBV7-9; CDR3 protein: ASSLGRGTSKNTEAF
CDR3 length: 13; J gene: TRBJ2-5; V gene: TRBV28; CDR3 protein: ASSPTSGGLGTQY
CDR3 length: 15; J gene: TRBJ2-3; V gene: TRBV4-2; CDR3 protein: ASSQGIGGGPADTQY